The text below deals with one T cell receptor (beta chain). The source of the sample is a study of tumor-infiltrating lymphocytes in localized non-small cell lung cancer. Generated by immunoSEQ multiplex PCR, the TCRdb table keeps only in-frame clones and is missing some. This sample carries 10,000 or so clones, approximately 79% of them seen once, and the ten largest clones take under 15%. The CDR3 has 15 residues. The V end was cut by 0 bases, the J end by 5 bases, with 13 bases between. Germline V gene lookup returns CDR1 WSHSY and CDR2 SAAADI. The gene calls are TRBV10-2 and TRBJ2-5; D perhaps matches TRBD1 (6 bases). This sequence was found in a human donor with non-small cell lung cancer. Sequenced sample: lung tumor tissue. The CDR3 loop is CASSESQGSAETQYF. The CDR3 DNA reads TGCGCCAGCAGTGAGTCTCAGGGGAGTGCCGAGACCCAGTACTTC.